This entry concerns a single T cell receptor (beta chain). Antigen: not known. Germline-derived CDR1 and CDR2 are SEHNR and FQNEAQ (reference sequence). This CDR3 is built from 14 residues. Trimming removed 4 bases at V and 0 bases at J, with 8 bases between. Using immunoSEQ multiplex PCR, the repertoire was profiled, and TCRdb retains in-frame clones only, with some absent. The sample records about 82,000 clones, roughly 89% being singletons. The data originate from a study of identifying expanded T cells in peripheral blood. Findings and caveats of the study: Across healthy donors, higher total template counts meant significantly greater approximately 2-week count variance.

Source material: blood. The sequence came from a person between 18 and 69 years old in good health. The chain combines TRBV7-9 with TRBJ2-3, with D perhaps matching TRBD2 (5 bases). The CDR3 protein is CASSSRLSTDTQYF. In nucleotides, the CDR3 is TGTGCCAGCAGCTCACGACTAAGCACAGATACGCAGTATTTT.